This T cell receptor (beta chain) was retrieved from a study of vaccination and CD4 T cells after COVID-19. Trimming shortened V by 2 bases and J by 5 bases, and 15 bases separated the two germline ends. Germline loops: CDR1 MNHEY, CDR2 SVGAGI. The CDR3 is made up of 15 amino acids. For this clonotype: Its antigen is undetermined.

Findings and caveats of the study: The rise in median SARS-CoV-2-reactive clonotypes, from around 20 to 38, was not significant.

Treatment meaning: roughly 11-day PBMC culture with coronavirus spike peptide pools or control peptides (ViraFEST assay). An Oncomine TCR Beta short-read assay was used to sequence the DNA from cultured CD4+ T cells. MiXCR, run by TCRdb on the PCR reads, gives a single entry per CDR3 protein. The sample holds about 11,000 distinct CDR3 sequences, 45% to 55% seen once. This TCR was sampled from a human donor with COVID-19. This chain uses TRBV6-5 with TRBJ1-2, with D possibly being TRBD1 (6 bases). Sequencing used cultured CD4+ T cells from blood, obtained after SARS-CoV-2 vaccination. The DNA for the CDR3 is TGTGCCAGCAGTTACCGCCGGGGAGGGGGGTATGGCTACACCTTC. Protein sequence: CASSYRRGGGYGYTF.